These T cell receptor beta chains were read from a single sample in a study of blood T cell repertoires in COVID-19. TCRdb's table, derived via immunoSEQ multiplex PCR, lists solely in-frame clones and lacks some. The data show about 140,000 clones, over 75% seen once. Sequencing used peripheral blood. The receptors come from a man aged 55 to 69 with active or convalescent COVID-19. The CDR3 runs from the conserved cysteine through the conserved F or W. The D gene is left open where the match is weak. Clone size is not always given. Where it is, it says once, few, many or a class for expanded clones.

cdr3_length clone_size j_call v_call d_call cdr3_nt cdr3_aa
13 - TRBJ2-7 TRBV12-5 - TGTGCTAGTGGTTTGGGACCGCTAGACGAGCAGTACTTC CASGLGPLDEQYF
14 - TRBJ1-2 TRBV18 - TGTGCCAGCTCAAACCGGAGGACAGAGTATGGCTACACCTTC CASSNRRTEYGYTF
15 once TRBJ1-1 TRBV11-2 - TGTGCCAGCAGCTTAGATTGGTGGGTAGGGGGTGAAGCTTTCTTT CASSLDWWVGGEAFF
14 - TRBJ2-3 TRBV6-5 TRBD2 TGTGCCAGCAGGACTAGCGGTGGTTTTAATACGCAGTATTTT CASRTSGGFNTQYF
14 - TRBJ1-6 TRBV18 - TGTGCCAGCTCACCACCGCCAGCGAATTCACCCCTCCACTTT CASSPPPANSPLHF
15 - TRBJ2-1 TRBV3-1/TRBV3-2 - TGTGCCAGCAGCCAAGATCCAGTTTCCTACAATGAGCAGTTCTTC CASSQDPVSYNEQFF
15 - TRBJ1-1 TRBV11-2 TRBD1 TGTGCCAGCAGCCCGAGACAGGGGACGGGCACTGAAGCTTTCTTT CASSPRQGTGTEAFF
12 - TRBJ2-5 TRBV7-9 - TGTGCCAGCAGCTTAGCCCGACAGGCCCAGTACTTC CASSLARQAQYF
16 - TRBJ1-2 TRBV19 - TGTGCCAGTAACAACCTCGGGACACAGCAAAACTATGGCTACACCTTC CASNNLGTQQNYGYTF
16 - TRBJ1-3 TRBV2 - TGTGCCAGCAGCTCCCCTCTCCTAAACTCTGGAAACACCATATATTTT CASSSPLLNSGNTIYF
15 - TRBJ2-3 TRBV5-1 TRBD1 TGCGCCAGCAGCTCTACGACAGGGAAGACAGATACGCAGTATTTT CASSSTTGKTDTQYF
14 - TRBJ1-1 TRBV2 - TGTGCCAGCAGTGGAGGGTGGGAGAACACTGAAGCTTTCTTT CASSGGWENTEAFF
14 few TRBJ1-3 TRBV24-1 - TGTGCCACCAGTGATCCCTCCTCTGGAAACACCATATATTTT CATSDPSSGNTIYF
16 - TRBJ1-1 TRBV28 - TGTGCCAGCAGTTTATACGGCCGGGGTAGCTATACTGAAGCTTTCTTT CASSLYGRGSYTEAFF
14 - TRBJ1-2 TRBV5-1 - TGCGCCAGCAGCTTGTCCAGGGAAGTTATCGGCTACACCTTC CASSLSREVIGYTF
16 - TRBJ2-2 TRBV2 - TGTGCCAGCAGGGGGACTCGGGGTCGGTTCACCGGGGAGCTGTTTTTT CASRGTRGRFTGELFF
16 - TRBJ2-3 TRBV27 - TGTGCCAGCAGTTTGGGCGCCCGTAGGAGCACAGATACGCAGTATTTT CASSLGARRSTDTQYF
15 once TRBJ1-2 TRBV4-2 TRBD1 TGTGCCAGCAGCCAAGATTTAAGGGGGCGGGATGGCTACACCTTC CASSQDLRGRDGYTF
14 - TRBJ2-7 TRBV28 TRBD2 TGTGCCAGCAGTGCGGGACTAGGCACATACGAGCAGTACTTC CASSAGLGTYEQYF
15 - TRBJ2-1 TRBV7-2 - TGTGCCAGCAGCTTATCCGGGGGGCCCTACAATGAGCAGTTCTTC CASSLSGGPYNEQFF
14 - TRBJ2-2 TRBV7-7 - TGTGCTACCTCTCTAGCTCCGAACACCGGGGAGCTGTTTTTT CATSLAPNTGELFF
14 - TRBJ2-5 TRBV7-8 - TGTGCCAGCAGCTTAGAAGGGGGTGTGGAGACCCAGTACTTC CASSLEGGVETQYF
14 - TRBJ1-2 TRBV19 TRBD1 TGTGCCAGTAAATACAGGGGTTCGGCCTATGGCTACACCTTC CASKYRGSAYGYTF
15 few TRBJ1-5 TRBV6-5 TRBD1 TGTGCCAGCAGTTCCGACCGACAGGGCGATCAGCCCCAGCATTTT CASSSDRQGDQPQHF
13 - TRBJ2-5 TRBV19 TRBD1 TGTGCCAGTAGCGACAGGGGCGGGGAGACCCAGTACTTC CASSDRGGETQYF
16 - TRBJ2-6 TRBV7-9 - TGTGCCAGCAGCTTTTCTGGGGCCTCTGGGGCCAACGTCCTGACTTTC CASSFSGASGANVLTF
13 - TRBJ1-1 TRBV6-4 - TGTGCCAGCAGAGAACATAGGGGCACTGAAGCTTTCTTT CASREHRGTEAFF
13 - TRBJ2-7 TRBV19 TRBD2 TGTGCCAGTAGTTACCGGGGGGGCGACGAGCAGTACTTC CASSYRGGDEQYF
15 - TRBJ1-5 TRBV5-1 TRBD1 TGCGCCAGCAGCTTGACGACAGGGAGCAATCAGCCCCAGCATTTT CASSLTTGSNQPQHF
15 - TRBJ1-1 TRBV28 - TGTGCCAGCAGTTACCTACAGGGCCTGAACACTGAAGCTTTCTTT CASSYLQGLNTEAFF
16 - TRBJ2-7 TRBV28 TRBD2 TGTGCCAGCAGTCCATCAGGGACTAGACGTAGATACGAGCAGTACTTC CASSPSGTRRRYEQYF
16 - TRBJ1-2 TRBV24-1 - TGTGCCACCAGTGAAGCCGGGACCCAGGGGTCCTATGGCTACACCTTC CATSEAGTQGSYGYTF
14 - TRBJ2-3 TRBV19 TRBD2 TGTGCCAGTACAATAGCGGGGTGGGGCGGTACGCAGTATTTT CASTIAGWGGTQYF
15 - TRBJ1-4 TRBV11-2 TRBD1 TGTGCCAGCAGCTTAGATCAAGGGGGCTATGAAAAACTGTTTTTT CASSLDQGGYEKLFF
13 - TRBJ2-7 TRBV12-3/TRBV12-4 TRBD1 TGTGCCAGCAGTTTTGACAGGGGTTACGAGCAGTACTTC CASSFDRGYEQYF
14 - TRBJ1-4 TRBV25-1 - TGTGCCAGCAGTGATGTTGGAGGTAATGAAAAACTGTTTTTT CASSDVGGNEKLFF
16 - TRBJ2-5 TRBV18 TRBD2 TGTGCCAGCTCCCAGGGGACTAGCGAAATACAAGAGACCCAGTACTTC CASSQGTSEIQETQYF
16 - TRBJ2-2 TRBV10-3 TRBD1 TGTGCCATCAGTGAACCGGACAGGTGGAACACCGGGGAGCTGTTTTTT CAISEPDRWNTGELFF
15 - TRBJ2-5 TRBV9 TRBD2 TGTGCCAGCAGCGTCCTGACGGGAGGACAAGAGACCCAGTACTTC CASSVLTGGQETQYF
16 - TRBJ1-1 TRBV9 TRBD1 TGTGCCAGCAGCGTAGGAGGGGGACAGGGGTGGACTGAAGCTTTCTTT CASSVGGGQGWTEAFF
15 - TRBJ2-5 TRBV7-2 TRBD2 TGTGCCAGCAGCCTAACGGGACTAGCGGAAGAGACCCAGTACTTC CASSLTGLAEETQYF
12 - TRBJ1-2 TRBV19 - TGTGCCAGTAGTCTTCGGAACTATGGCTACACCTTC CASSLRNYGYTF
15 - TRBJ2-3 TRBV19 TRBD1 TGTGCCAGTAGTATGAAGGGACAGGGAGAAGATACGCAGTATTTT CASSMKGQGEDTQYF
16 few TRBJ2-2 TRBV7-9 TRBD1 TGTGCCAGCAGCCAGCGGGACAGGGGGAACACCGGGGAGCTGTTTTTT CASSQRDRGNTGELFF
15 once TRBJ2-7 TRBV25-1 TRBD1 TGTGCCAGCAGTGACCCCGGACAGGGTCTGGACGAGCAGTACTTC CASSDPGQGLDEQYF
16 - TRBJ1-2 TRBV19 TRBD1 TGTGCCAGTAAACCTTACGACAGGGGATTCAACTATGGCTACACCTTC CASKPYDRGFNYGYTF
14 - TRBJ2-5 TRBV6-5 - TGTGCCAGCAGTTACTCCGTTGTTAAAGAGACCCAGTACTTC CASSYSVVKETQYF
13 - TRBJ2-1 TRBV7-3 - TGTGCCAGCAGTGTAGTTCCCGACAATGAGCAGTTCTTC CASSVVPDNEQFF
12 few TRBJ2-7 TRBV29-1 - TGCAGCGTTGAAATAGAGAGTTACGAGCAGTACTTC CSVEIESYEQYF
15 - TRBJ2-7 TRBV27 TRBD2 TGTGCCAGCCGCCGGACTAGCGGGAGCGGTGGCGAGCAGTACTTC CASRRTSGSGGEQYF
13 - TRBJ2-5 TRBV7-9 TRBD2 TGTGCCAGCAAACGGGGGGGGTTGGAGACCCAGTACTTC CASKRGGLETQYF
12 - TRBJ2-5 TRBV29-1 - TGCAGCGTTGGAGGACAGCAAGAGACCCAGTACTTC CSVGGQQETQYF
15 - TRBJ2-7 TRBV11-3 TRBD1 TGTGCCAGCAGCTTATCCGCGGGACAGGTCTACGAGCAGTACTTC CASSLSAGQVYEQYF
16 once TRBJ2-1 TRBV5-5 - TGTGCCAGCAGCTTAAACCTAGCGCGCTCCTACAATGAGCAGTTCTTC CASSLNLARSYNEQFF
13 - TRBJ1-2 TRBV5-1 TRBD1 TGCGCCAGCAGCCTGGGGACAGCGTATGGCTACACCTTC CASSLGTAYGYTF